One sample yielded the 6 T cell receptor beta chains listed below, sequenced in a study of cytomegalovirus exposure and HLA in healthy donors. With 60 Vbeta and 13 Jbeta primers, the PCR was carried out. Data came from immunoSEQ multiplex PCR; TCRdb stores just in-frame clones and leaves some out. Among more than 150,000 clones listed, roughly 80% were seen once. The source material was PBMCs. These receptors all stem from a boy between 10 and 17 years old in good health and CMV-seronegative.

This chain links TRBV19 with TRBJ1-2, with no clear D. The V and J ends lost 7 bases and 0 bases respectively, with 3 bases between them. This CDR3 region has 11 residues. Germline CDR1 reads LNHDA; CDR2 reads SQIVND (reference sequence). The CDR3 DNA reads as TGTGCCAGTACCGCTAACTATGGCTACACCTTC. This sequence encodes CASTANYGYTF.

The V and J genes are TRBV29-1 and TRBJ2-7; 9 nucleotides agree with TRBD1. This CDR3 spans 18 amino acids. V lost 5 bases to trimming and J lost 1 base; unmatched junction nucleotides: 18. The germline V gene encodes CDR1 SQVTM and CDR2 ANQGSEA. Here the CDR3 DNA reads TGCAGCGTTCGCCCCGGGATTAGAACGGGACAGGGATCCTACGAGCAGTACTTC. It yields the protein CSVRPGIRTGQGSYEQYF.

This clone has a single count. This chain connects TRBV19 to TRBJ1-1; no firm D call. Trimming removed 2 bases at V and 6 bases at J, with 7 bases between. Germline V gives CDR1 LNHDA, CDR2 SQIVND (reference sequence). The CDR3 spans 12 residues. The CDR3 region is CASSIRGAEAFF. For the CDR3, the DNA is TGTGCCAGTAGTATAAGAGGAGCTGAAGCTTTCTTT.

The chain uses TRBV14 and TRBJ2-1; 10 bases are a match to TRBD2. CDR1 and CDR2 from the germline V gene are SGHDN and FVKESK. V shed 1 base, J shed 4 bases, and the junction held 7 bases outside the gene matches. CDR3 length: 17 residues. CDR3 in amino acids: CASSQGPGTSEYNEQFF. The CDR3 coding sequence is TGTGCCAGCAGCCAAGGGCCGGGGACTAGCGAATACAATGAGCAGTTCTTC.

The J gene is TRBJ1-2, the V gene TRBV10-3; 7 bases are a match to TRBD1. Germline assignment: CDR1 ENHRY and CDR2 SYGVKD. CDR3 length equals 16 residues. V dropped 0 bases and J dropped 4; count of bases not matched to a gene: 8. For the CDR3, the DNA is TGTGCCATCAGTGAGTCGGTCGACAGGGAGATCTATGGCTACACCTTC. It translates to CAISESVDREIYGYTF.

The genes are TRBV28 and TRBJ1-1; 8 bases align to TRBD1. The V gene's germline CDR1 is MDHEN and CDR2 SYDVKM. V trimming: 8 bases; J trimming: 1 base; junction bases outside the gene matches: 12. CDR3 length: 16 residues. The CDR3 sequence: CASCSLIGQGNTEAFF. For the CDR3, the DNA is TGTGCCAGCTGCTCTTTAATTGGACAGGGGAACACTGAAGCTTTCTTT.